This T cell receptor (beta chain) was retrieved from a study of follicular helper T cells after annual influenza vaccination. With 3 bases removed from V and 2 bases from J, the gap between germline ends came to 11 bases. The CDR3 runs 14 residues. The germline V gene has CDR1 SGHTA and CDR2 FQGNSA. Noted time point: 2015-2016 season, 7 days after influenza vaccination. Clones were read by immunoSEQ multiplex PCR, and TCRdb kept only the in-frame ones, dropping some. Of 5,500 to 7,500 clones listed, 80% to 90% were seen once; the top ten hold approximately 0.57%. The receptor was isolated from an adult who received the influenza vaccine. Sequences were derived from CXCR5- memory CD4+ T cells sorted from blood, sampled 7 days after influenza vaccination. The rearrangement links TRBV7-2 to TRBJ2-7; D might be TRBD1 (6 bases). CDR3 amino acids: CASSFVQGTYEQYF. The DNA of the CDR3 is TGTGCCAGCAGCTTTGTACAGGGAACCTACGAGCAGTACTTC.